The clone carrying this TCR beta chain was seen once. What it binds is not known. Assay used: immunoSEQ multiplex PCR; TCRdb lists only in-frame clones, some missing. The sample has about 66,000 clones; around 97% are singletons. The CDR3 runs to 16 residues. V was clipped by 2 bases and J by 2 bases, with 13 bases between them. CDR1 and CDR2 from the germline V gene are MDHEN and SYDVKM. These data originate in a study of cytomegalovirus exposure and HLA in healthy donors. General study findings and limits: TCR beta chains numbering more than 150 were designated cytomegalovirus-associated. As was reported, the classifier diagnosed cytomegalovirus status with high specificity and sensitivity.

This chain joins TRBV28 and TRBJ1-5, with D tentatively TRBD1 (5 bases). The sequence derives from a woman under 30 in good health and CMV-seropositive. Sequencing was performed on PBMCs. The chain's CDR3 is CASSLSQGGGNQPQHF. In DNA form, the CDR3 reads TGTGCCAGCAGTTTAAGTCAGGGTGGAGGCAATCAGCCCCAGCATTTT.